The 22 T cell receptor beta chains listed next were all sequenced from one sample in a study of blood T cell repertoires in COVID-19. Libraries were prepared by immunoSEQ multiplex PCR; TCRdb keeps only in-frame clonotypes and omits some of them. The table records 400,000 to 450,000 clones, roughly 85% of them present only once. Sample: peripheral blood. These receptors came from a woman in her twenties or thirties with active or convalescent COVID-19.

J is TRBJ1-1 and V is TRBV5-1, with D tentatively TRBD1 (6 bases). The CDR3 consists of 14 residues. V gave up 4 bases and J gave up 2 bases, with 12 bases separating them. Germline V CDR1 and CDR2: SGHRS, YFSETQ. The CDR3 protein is CASSAQGVNTEAFF. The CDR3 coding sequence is TGCGCCAGCAGCGCACAGGGTGTAAACACTGAAGCTTTCTTT.

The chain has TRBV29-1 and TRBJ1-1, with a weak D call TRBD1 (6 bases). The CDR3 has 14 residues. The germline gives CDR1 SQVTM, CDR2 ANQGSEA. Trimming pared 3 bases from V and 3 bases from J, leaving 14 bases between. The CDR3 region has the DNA TGCAGCGTTGATCCCGGACAGTCTTACACTGAAGCTTTCTTT. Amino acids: CSVDPGQSYTEAFF.

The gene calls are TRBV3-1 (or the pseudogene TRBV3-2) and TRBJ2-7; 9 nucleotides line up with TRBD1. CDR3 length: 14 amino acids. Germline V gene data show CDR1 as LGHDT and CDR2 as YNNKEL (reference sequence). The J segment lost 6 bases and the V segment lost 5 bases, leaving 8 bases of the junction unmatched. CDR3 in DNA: TGTGCCAGCAGCTCCGGGACAGGGTTCCTCGAGCAGTACTTC. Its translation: CASSSGTGFLEQYF.

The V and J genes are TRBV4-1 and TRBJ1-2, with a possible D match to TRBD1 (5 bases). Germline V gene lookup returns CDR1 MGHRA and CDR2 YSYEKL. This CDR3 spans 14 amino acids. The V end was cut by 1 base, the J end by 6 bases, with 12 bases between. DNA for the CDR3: TGCGCCAGCAGCCAAGTAGGGGCGCCGGATGGCTACACCTTC. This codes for CASSQVGAPDGYTF.

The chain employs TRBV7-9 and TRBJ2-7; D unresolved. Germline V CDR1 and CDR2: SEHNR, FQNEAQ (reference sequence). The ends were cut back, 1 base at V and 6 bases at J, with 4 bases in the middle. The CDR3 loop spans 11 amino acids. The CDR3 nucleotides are TGTGCCAGCAGCTTAGAGAGCGAGCAGTACTTC. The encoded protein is CASSLESEQYF.

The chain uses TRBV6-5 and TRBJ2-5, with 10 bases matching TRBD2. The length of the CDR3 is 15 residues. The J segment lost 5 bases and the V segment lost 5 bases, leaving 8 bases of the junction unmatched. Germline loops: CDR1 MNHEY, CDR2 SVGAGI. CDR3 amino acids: CASSQQAGGQETQYF. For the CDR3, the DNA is TGTGCCAGCAGTCAACAAGCGGGGGGGCAGGAGACCCAGTACTTC.

CDR3 coding DNA: TGTGCCAGCAGCGTAGCTCAGGGGATTCAGGAGACCCAGTACTTC. It yields the protein CASSVAQGIQETQYF. The chain employs TRBV9 and TRBJ2-5; the D gene is possibly TRBD1 (6 bases). The V end was cut by 0 bases, the J end by 5 bases, with 14 bases between. The V gene's germline CDR1 is SGDLS and CDR2 YYNGEE. CDR3 size: 15 residues.

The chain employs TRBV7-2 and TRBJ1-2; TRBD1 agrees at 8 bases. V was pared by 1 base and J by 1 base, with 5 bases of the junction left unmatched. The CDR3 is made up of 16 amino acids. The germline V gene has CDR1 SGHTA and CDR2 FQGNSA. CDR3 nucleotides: TGTGCCAGCAGCTTAGGTGCAGGGGGCGGTAACTATGGCTACACCTTC. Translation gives CASSLGAGGGNYGYTF. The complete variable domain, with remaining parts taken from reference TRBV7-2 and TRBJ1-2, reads GAGVSQSPSNKVTEKGKDVELRCDPISGHTALYWYRQSLGQGLEFLIYFQGNSAPDKSGLPSDRFSAERTGGSVSTLTIQRTQQEDSAVYLCASSLGAGGGNYGYTFGSGTRLTVV.

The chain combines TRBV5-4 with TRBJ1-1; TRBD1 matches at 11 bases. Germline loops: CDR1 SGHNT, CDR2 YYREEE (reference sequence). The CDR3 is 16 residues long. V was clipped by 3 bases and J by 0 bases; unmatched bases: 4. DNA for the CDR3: TGTGCCAGCAGCTCCGGACAGGGGGCAATGAACACTGAAGCTTTCTTT. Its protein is CASSSGQGAMNTEAFF.

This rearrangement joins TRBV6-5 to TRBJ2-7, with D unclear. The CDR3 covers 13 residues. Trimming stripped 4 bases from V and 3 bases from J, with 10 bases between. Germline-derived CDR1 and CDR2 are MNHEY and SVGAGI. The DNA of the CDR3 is TGTGCCAGCAGTTCTAGACCTCTCTACGAGCAGTACTTC. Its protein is CASSSRPLYEQYF.

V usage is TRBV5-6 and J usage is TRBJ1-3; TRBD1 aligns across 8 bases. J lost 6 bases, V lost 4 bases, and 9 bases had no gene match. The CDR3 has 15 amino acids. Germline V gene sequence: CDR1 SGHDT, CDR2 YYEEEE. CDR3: CASSRRTGLENTIYF. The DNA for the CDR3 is TGTGCCAGCAGCAGAAGGACAGGGCTGGAAAACACCATATATTTT.

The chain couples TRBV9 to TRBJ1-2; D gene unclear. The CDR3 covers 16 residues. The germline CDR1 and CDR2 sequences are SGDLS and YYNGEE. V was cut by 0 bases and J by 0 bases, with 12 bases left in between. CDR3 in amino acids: CASSVAPGVANYGYTF. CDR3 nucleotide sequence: TGTGCCAGCAGCGTAGCGCCCGGGGTAGCTAACTATGGCTACACCTTC.

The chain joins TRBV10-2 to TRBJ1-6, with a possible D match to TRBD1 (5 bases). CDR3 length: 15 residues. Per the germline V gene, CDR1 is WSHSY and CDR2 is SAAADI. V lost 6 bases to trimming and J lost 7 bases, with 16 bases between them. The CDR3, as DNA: TGCGCCAGCAGAGAAAACAGGTTGAGGAATTCACCCCTCCACTTT. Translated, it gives CASRENRLRNSPLHF.

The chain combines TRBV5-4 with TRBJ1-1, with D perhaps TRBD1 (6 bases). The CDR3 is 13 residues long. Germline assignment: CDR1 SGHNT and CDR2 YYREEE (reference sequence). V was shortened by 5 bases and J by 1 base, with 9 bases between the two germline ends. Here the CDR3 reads CASRSGQNTEAFF. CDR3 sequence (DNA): TGTGCCAGCAGGTCGGGACAGAACACTGAAGCTTTCTTT.

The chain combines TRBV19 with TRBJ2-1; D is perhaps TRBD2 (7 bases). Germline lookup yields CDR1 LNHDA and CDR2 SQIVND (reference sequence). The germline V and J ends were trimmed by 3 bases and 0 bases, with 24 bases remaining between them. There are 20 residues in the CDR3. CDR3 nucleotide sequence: TGTGCCAGTAGTATCCCCCTCGCAGGGAGGGGGACCACCTCCTACAATGAGCAGTTCTTC. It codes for CASSIPLAGRGTTSYNEQFF.

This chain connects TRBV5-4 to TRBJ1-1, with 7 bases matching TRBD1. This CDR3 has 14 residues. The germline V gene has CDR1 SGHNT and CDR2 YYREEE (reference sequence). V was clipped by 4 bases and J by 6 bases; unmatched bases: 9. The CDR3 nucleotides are TGTGCCAGCAGCCAGGGGGGTGGGGTTTCTGAAGCTTTCTTT. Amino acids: CASSQGGGVSEAFF.

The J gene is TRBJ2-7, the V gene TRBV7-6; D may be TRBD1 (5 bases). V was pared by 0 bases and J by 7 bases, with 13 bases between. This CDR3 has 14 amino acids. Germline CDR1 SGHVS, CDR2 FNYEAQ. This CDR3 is CASSLAIGVGEQYF. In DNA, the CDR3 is TGTGCCAGCAGCTTAGCGATAGGGGTTGGAGAGCAGTACTTC.

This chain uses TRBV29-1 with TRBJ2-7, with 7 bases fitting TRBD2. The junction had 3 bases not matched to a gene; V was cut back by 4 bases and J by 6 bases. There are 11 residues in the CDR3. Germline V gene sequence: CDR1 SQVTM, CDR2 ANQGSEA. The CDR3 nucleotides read TGCAGCGTTGTCTCGGGAGGCGAGCAGTACTTC. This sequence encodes CSVVSGGEQYF.

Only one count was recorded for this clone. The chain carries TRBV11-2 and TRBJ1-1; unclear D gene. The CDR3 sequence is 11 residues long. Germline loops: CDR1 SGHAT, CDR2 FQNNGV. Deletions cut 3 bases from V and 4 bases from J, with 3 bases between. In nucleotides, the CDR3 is TGTGCCAGCAGCTTTCGCACTGAAGCTTTCTTT. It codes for CASSFRTEAFF.

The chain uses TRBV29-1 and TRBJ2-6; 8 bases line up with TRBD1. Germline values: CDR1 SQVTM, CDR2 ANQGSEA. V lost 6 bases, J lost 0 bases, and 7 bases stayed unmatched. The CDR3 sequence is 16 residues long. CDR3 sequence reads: CSVTGTGSSGANVLTF. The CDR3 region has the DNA TGCAGCGTAACCGGGACAGGCAGCTCTGGGGCCAACGTCCTGACTTTC.

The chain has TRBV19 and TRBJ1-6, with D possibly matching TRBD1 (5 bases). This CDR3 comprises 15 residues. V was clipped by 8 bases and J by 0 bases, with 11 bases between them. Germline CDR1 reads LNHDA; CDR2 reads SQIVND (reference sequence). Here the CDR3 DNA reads TGTGCCAGTCGGGAGGGGAGCTCCTATAATTCACCCCTCCACTTT. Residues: CASREGSSYNSPLHF.

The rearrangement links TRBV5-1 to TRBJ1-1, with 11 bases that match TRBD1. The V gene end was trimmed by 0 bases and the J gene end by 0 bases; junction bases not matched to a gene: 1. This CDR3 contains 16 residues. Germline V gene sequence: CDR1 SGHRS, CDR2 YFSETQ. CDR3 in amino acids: CASSLGTGGMNTEAFF. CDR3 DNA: TGCGCCAGCAGCTTGGGGACAGGGGGCATGAACACTGAAGCTTTCTTT.